This T cell receptor (beta chain) was obtained from a study of tumour-infiltrating T cells in Burkitt lymphoma. Sequencing used immunoSEQ multiplex PCR; TCRdb keeps in-frame clones, though not all of them. The data contain around 1,300 clones, less than 15% of them singletons. The V gene end was trimmed by 0 bases and the J gene end by 8 bases; junction bases not matched to a gene: 3. The germline gives CDR1 SGHDT, CDR2 YYEEEE. The CDR3 consists of 15 residues. The source of this sequence is a human donor with Burkitt lymphoma. Sample: tumor tissue. This chain uses TRBV5-6 with TRBJ2-1; TRBD2 aligns across 12 bases. This CDR3 is CASSLALAGGHEQFF. DNA of the CDR3: TGTGCCAGCAGCTTGGCGCTAGCGGGAGGGCATGAGCAGTTCTTC.